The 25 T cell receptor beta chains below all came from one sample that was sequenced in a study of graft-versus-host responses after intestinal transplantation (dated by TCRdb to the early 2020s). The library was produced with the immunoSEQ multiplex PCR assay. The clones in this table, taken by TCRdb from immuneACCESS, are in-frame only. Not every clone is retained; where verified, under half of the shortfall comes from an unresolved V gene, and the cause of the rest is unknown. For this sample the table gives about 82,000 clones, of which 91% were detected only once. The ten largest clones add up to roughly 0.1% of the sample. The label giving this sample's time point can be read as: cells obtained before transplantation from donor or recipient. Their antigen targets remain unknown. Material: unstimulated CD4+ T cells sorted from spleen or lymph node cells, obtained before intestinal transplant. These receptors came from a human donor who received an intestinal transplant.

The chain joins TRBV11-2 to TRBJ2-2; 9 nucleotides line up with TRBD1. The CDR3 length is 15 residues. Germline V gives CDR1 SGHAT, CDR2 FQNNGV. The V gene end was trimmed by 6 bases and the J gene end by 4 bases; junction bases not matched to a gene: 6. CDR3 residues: CASRSGQGSTGELFF. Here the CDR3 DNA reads TGTGCCAGCAGGTCGGGACAGGGCTCCACCGGGGAGCTGTTTTTT.

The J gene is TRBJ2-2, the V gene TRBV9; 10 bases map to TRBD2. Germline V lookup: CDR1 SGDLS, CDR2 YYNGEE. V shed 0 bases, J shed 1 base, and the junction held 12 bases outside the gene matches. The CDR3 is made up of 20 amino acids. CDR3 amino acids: CASSVATPAAGGMNTGELFF. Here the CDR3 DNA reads TGTGCCAGCAGCGTAGCTACCCCGGCAGCGGGGGGGATGAACACCGGGGAGCTGTTTTTT.

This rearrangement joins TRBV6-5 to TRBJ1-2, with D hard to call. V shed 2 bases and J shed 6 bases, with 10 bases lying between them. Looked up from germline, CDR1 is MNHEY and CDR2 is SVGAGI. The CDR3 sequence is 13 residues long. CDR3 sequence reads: CASSYRGQNGYTF. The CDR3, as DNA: TGTGCCAGCAGTTACCGGGGTCAGAATGGCTACACCTTC.

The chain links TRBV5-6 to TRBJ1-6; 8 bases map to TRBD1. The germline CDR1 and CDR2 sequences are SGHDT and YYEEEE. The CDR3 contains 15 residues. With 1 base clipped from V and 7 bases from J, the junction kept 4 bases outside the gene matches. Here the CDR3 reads CASSLRTGMNSPLHF. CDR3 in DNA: TGTGCCAGCAGCTTGCGGACAGGGATGAATTCACCCCTCCACTTT. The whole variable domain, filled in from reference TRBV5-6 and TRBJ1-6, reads DAGVTQSPTHLIKTRGQQVTLRCSPKSGHDTVSWYQQALGQGPQFIFQYYEEEERQRGNFPDRFSGHQFPNYSSELNVNALLLGDSALYLCASSLRTGMNSPLHFGNGTRLTVT.

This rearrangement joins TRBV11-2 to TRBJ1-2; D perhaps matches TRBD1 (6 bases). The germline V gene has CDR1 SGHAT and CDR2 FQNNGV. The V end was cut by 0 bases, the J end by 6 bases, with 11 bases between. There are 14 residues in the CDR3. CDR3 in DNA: TGTGCCAGCAGCTTAGATGGGGGCTGGGATGGCTACACCTTC. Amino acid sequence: CASSLDGGWDGYTF.

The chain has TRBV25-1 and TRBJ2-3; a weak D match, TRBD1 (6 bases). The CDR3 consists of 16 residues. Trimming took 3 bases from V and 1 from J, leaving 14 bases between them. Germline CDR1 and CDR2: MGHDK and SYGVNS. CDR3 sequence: CASSELTSGGTDTQYF. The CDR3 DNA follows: TGTGCCAGCAGTGAGCTGACCTCAGGGGGCACAGATACGCAGTATTTT.

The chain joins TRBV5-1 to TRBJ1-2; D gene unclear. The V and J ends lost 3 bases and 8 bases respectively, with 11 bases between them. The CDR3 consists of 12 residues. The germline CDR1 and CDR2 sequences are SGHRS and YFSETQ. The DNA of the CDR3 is TGCGCCAGCAGCTCTACCCTAAAGGGCTACACCTTC. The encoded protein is CASSSTLKGYTF.

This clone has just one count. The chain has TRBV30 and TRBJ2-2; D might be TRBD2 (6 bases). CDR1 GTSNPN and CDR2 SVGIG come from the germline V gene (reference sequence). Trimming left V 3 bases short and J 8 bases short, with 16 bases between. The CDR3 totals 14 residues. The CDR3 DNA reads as TGTGCCTGGAGGCCACGGGACTGGAGGGGGGAGCTGTTTTTT. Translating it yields CAWRPRDWRGELFF.

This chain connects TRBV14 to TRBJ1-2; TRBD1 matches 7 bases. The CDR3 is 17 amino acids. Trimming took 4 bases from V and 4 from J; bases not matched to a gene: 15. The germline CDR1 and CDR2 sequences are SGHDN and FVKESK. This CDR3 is CASSPAERQGGSYGYTF. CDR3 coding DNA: TGTGCCAGCAGCCCTGCTGAACGGCAGGGGGGAAGCTATGGCTACACCTTC.

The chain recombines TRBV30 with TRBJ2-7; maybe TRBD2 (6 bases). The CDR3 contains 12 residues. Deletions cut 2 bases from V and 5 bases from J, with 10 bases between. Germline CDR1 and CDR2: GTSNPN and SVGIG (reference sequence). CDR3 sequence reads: CAWSPGGDEQYF. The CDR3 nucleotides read TGTGCCTGGAGTCCCGGAGGGGACGAGCAGTACTTC.

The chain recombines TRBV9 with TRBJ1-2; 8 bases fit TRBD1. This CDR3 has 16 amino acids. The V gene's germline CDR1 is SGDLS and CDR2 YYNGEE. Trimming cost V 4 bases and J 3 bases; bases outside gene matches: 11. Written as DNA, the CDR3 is TGTGCCAGCAGCCTTAGTCAGGGGGCTCGGGACTATGGCTACACCTTC. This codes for CASSLSQGARDYGYTF.

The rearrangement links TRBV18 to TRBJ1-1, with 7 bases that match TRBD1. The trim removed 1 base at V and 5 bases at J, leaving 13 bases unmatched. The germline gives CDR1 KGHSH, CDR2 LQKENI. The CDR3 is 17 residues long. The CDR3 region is CASSPLQYDRARTEAFF. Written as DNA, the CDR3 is TGTGCCAGCTCACCACTCCAGTATGACAGGGCAAGGACTGAAGCTTTCTTT.

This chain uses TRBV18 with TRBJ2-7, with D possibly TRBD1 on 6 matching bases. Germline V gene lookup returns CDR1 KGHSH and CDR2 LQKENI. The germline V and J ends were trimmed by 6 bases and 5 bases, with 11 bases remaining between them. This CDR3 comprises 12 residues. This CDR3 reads CASSPGQNEQYF. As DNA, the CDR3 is TGTGCCAGCTCCCCTGGACAGAACGAGCAGTACTTC.

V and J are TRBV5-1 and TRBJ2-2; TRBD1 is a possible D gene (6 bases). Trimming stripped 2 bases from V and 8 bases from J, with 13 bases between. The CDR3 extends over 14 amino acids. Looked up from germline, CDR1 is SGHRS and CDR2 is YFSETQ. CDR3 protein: CASSFTGLWGELFF. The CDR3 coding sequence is TGCGCCAGCAGCTTCACAGGGTTATGGGGGGAGCTGTTTTTT.

This chain's CDR3 is CAWSGDRFGRSGNTIYF. The DNA for the CDR3 is TGTGCCTGGAGTGGGGACAGGTTTGGCCGCTCTGGAAACACCATATATTTT. The chain has TRBV30 and TRBJ1-3, with TRBD1 matching over 8 bases. This CDR3 spans 17 amino acids. V lost 1 base, J lost 0 bases, and 8 bases stayed unmatched. The germline CDR1 and CDR2 sequences are GTSNPN and SVGIG (reference sequence).

The CDR3 DNA sequence: TGTGCCAGCAGCTCCGCACGACTAGCGGGGGGTCTGGGAAATGAGCAGTTCTTC. Translation gives CASSSARLAGGLGNEQFF. The V call is TRBV5-6, the J call TRBJ2-1; 13 bases match TRBD2. In germline, CDR1 is SGHDT, CDR2 YYEEEE. V dropped 3 bases and J dropped 7; count of bases not matched to a gene: 13. This CDR3 contains 18 residues.

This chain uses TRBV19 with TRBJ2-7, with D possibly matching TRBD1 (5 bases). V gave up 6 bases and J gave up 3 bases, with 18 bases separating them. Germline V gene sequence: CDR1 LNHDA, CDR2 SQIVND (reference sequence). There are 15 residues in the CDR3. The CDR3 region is CASSPFGQGVYEQYF. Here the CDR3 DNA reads TGTGCCAGTAGCCCCTTCGGCCAGGGTGTCTACGAGCAGTACTTC. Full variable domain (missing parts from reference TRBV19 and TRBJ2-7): DGGITQSPKYLFRKEGQNVTLSCEQNLNHDAMYWYRQDPGQGLRLIYYSQIVNDFQKGDIAEGYSVSREKKESFPLTVTSAQKNPTAFYLCASSPFGQGVYEQYFGPGTRLTVT.

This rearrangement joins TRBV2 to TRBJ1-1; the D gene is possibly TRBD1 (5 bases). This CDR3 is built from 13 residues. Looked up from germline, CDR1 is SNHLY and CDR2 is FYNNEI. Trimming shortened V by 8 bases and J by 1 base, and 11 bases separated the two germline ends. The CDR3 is CASRIGQNTEAFF. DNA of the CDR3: TGTGCCAGCCGTATAGGACAGAACACTGAAGCTTTCTTT.

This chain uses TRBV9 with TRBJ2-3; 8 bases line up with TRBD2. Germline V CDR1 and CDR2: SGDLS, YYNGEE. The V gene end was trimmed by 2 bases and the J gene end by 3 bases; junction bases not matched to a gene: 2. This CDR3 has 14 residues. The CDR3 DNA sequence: TGTGCCAGCAGCGTGGCTAGCGGGACAGATACGCAGTATTTT. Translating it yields CASSVASGTDTQYF. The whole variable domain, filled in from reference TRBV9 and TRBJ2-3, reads DSGVTQTPKHLITATGQRVTLRCSPRSGDLSVYWYQQSLDQGLQFLIQYYNGEERAKGNILERFSAQQFPDLHSELNLSSLELGDSALYFCASSVASGTDTQYFGPGTRLTVL.

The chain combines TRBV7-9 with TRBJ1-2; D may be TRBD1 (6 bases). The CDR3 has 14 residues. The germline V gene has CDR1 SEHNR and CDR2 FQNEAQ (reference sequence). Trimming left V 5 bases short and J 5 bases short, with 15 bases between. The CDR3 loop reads CASSPLDRFYGYTF. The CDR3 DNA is TGTGCCAGCAGCCCCCTGGACAGATTTTATGGCTACACCTTC.

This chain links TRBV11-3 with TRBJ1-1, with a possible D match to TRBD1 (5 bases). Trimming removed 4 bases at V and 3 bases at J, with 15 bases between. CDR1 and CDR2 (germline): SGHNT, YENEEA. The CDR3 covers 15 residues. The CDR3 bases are TGTGCCAGCAGCTCATTGGGGCGGCAGCACACTGAAGCTTTCTTT. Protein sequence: CASSSLGRQHTEAFF.

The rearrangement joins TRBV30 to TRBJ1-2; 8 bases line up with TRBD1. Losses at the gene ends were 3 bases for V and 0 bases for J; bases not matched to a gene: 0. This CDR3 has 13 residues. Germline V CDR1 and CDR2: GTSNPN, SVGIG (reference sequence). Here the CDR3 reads CAWRGQANYGYTF. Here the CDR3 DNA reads TGTGCCTGGAGGGGACAGGCTAACTATGGCTACACCTTC.

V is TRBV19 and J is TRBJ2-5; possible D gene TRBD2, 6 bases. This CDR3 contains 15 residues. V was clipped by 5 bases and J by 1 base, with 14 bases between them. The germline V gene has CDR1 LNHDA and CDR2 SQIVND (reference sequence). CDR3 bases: TGTGCCAGTAGTGTAGCGGTCAATTTCCAAGAGACCCAGTACTTC. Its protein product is CASSVAVNFQETQYF.

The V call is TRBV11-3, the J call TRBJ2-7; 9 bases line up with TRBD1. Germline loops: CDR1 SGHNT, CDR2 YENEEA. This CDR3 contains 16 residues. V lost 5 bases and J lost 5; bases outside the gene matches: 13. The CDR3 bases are TGTGCCAGCAGCCAACTCTTGGGACAGGGTTTCAACGAGCAGTACTTC. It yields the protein CASSQLLGQGFNEQYF.

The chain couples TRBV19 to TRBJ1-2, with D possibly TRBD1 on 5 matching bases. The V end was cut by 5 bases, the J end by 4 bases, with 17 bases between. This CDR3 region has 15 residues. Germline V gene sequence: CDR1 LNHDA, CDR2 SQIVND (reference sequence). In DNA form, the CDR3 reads TGTGCCAGTAGTTCCAGCTCCGGGACTGCCTATGGCTACACCTTC. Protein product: CASSSSSGTAYGYTF.